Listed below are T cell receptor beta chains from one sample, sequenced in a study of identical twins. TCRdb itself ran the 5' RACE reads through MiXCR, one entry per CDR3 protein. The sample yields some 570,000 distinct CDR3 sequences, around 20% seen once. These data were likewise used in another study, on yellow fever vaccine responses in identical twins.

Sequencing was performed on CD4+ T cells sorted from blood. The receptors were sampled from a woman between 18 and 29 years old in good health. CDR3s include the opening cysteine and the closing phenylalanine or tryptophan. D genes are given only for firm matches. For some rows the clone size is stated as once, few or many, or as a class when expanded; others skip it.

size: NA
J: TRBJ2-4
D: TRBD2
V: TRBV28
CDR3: CASSLLLAGGFKNIQYF
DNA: TGTGCCAGCAGTTTACTCCTAGCGGGAGGTTTCAAAAACATTCAGTACTTC

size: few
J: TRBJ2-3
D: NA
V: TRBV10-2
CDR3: CASRFWTATDTQYF
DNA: TGCGCCAGCCGATTCTGGACAGCCACAGATACGCAGTATTTT

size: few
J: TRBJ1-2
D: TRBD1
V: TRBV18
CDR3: CASSTLDRGLEGYTF
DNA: TGTGCCAGCTCAACCCTGGACAGGGGGTTGGAAGGCTACACCTTC

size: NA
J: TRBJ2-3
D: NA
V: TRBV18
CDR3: CASSPPKRASTDTQYF
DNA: TGTGCCAGCTCACCACCGAAGAGGGCCAGCACAGATACGCAGTATTTT

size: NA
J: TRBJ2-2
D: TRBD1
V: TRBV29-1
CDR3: CSVGRTGNTGELFF
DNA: TGCAGCGTTGGCAGGACAGGGAACACCGGGGAGCTGTTTTTT

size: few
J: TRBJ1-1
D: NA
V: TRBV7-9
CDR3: CASSLQGQLNTEAFF
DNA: TGTGCCAGCAGCTTGCAGGGGCAGCTGAACACTGAAGCTTTCTTT

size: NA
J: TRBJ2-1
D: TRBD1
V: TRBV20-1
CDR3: CSAPRQGTEQFF
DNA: TGCAGTGCTCCCCGACAGGGGACAGAGCAGTTCTTC

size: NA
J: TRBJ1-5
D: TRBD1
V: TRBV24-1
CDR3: CATSDLGTGAQHF
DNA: TGTGCCACCAGTGATTTGGGGACAGGGGCCCAGCATTTT

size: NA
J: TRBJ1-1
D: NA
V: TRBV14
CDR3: CASSIPKGTEAFF
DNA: TGTGCCAGCAGCATCCCCAAGGGGACTGAAGCTTTCTTT

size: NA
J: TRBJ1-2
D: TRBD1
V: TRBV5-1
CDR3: CASSPSWYGTGGIYYTF
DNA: TGCGCCAGCAGCCCCAGCTGGTACGGGACAGGGGGAATATACTACACCTTC

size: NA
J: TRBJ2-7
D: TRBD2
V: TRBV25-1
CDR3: CASSESQKGISGSSYEQYF
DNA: TGTGCCAGCAGTGAATCTCAGAAAGGTATTAGCGGGAGCTCCTACGAGCAGTACTTC

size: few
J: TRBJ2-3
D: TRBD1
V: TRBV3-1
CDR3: CASSQWGQPTDTQYF
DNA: TGTGCCAGCAGCCAATGGGGACAGCCCACAGATACGCAGTATTTT

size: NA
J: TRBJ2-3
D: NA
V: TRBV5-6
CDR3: CASSLDMGSTDTQYF
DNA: TGTGCCAGCAGCTTGGATATGGGAAGCACAGATACGCAGTATTTT

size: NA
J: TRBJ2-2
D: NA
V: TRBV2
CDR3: CASSPRAVNTGELFF
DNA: TGTGCCAGCAGTCCCCGTGCAGTGAACACCGGGGAGCTGTTTTTT

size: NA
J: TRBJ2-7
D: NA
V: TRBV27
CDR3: CASGETAGLYEQYF
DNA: TGTGCCAGCGGGGAAACGGCAGGGCTCTACGAGCAGTACTTC

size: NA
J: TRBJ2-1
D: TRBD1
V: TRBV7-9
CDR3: CASSTGQNNEQFF
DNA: TGTGCCAGCAGCACGGGACAGAACAATGAGCAGTTCTTC

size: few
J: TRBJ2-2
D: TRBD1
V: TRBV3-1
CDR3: CASSHTGTVYTGELFF
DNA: TGTGCCAGCAGCCATACCGGGACAGTGTACACCGGGGAGCTGTTTTTT

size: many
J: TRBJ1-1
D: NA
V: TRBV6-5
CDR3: CASSYQSPNTEAFF
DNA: TGTGCCAGCAGTTACCAGAGCCCGAACACTGAAGCTTTCTTT

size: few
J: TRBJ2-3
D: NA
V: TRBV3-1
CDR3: CASSQDGRALDTQYF
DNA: TGTGCCAGCAGCCAAGATGGACGGGCTTTAGATACGCAGTATTTT

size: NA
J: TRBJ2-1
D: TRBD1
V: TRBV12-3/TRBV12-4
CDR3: CASSQDWDRGSVRFF
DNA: TGTGCCAGCAGTCAAGACTGGGACAGGGGTTCTGTTCGGTTCTTC

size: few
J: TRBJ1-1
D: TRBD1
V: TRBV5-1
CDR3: CASSSSQGAGAEAFF
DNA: TGCGCCAGCAGCTCCTCGCAGGGGGCAGGGGCTGAAGCTTTCTTT

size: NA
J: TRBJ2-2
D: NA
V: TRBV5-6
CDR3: CASSFVREVNTGELFF
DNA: TGTGCCAGCAGCTTTGTAAGGGAGGTCAACACCGGGGAGCTGTTTTTT

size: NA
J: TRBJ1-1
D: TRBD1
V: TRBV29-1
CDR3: CSVVDRLTEAFF
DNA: TGCAGCGTCGTGGACAGGTTAACTGAAGCTTTCTTT

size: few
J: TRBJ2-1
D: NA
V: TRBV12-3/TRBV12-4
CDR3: CASRPGTVVSQFF
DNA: TGTGCCAGCAGGCCGGGGACTGTGGTTTCGCAGTTCTTC

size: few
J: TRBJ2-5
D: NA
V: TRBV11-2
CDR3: CASSEDFQETQYF
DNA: TGTGCCAGCAGCGAGGACTTTCAAGAGACCCAGTACTTC

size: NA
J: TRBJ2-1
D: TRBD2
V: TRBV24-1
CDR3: CATSDGLAGAYNEQFF
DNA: TGTGCCACCAGTGATGGACTAGCGGGGGCCTACAATGAGCAGTTCTTC

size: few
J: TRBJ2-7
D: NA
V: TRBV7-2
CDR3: CASSRTTEQYF
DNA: TGTGCCAGCAGCCGAACGACAGAGCAGTACTTC

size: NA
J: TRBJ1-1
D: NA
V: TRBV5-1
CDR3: CASRGVVGFEAFF
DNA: TGCGCCAGCCGTGGGGTAGTTGGCTTTGAAGCTTTCTTT

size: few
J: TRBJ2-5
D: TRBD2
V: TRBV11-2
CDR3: CASSLGLAGLSLQETQYF
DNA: TGTGCCAGCAGCCTCGGACTAGCGGGGCTGAGCCTCCAAGAGACCCAGTACTTC

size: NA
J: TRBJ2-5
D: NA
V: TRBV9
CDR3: CASSVDLEETQYF
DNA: TGTGCCAGCAGCGTAGATTTGGAAGAGACCCAGTACTTC

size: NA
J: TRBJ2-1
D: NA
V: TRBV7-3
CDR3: CASSPRALALNEQFF
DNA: TGTGCCAGCAGCCCAAGGGCACTGGCTCTCAATGAGCAGTTCTTC

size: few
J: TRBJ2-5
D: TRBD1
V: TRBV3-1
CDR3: CASRAKTTGKQTQYF
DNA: TGTGCCAGCAGGGCGAAGACGACAGGGAAACAGACCCAGTACTTC